This T cell receptor (beta chain) was identified during a study of shared clonotypes between healthy human individuals. As defined, naive CD8 cells were CD45RO-negative and positively selected for CCR7, with terminally differentiated effector memory CD45RA+ cells excluded. The germline gives CDR1 SGHVS, CDR2 FQNEAQ. The CDR3 runs 14 residues. Trimming removed 4 bases at V and 0 bases at J, with 10 bases between. Clones were read by immunoSEQ multiplex PCR, and TCRdb kept only the in-frame ones, dropping some. The sample lists about 800,000 clones, approximately 97% occurring once. Overall study findings and caveats: Some clonotypes were shared by all four sorted-subset donors, while others were not shared. The non-shared ones had lower generation probabilities than the shared ones.

To note about this clone: The antigen remains unidentified.

This sequence joins TRBV7-8 and TRBJ2-7; perhaps TRBD2 as D (6 bases). The sample was naive CD8+ T cells sorted from blood. The origin of this receptor is a man under 40 in good health. The CDR3 sequence: CASSSGGFSYEQYF. The CDR3 DNA reads TGTGCCAGCAGCTCCGGGGGATTCTCCTACGAGCAGTACTTC.